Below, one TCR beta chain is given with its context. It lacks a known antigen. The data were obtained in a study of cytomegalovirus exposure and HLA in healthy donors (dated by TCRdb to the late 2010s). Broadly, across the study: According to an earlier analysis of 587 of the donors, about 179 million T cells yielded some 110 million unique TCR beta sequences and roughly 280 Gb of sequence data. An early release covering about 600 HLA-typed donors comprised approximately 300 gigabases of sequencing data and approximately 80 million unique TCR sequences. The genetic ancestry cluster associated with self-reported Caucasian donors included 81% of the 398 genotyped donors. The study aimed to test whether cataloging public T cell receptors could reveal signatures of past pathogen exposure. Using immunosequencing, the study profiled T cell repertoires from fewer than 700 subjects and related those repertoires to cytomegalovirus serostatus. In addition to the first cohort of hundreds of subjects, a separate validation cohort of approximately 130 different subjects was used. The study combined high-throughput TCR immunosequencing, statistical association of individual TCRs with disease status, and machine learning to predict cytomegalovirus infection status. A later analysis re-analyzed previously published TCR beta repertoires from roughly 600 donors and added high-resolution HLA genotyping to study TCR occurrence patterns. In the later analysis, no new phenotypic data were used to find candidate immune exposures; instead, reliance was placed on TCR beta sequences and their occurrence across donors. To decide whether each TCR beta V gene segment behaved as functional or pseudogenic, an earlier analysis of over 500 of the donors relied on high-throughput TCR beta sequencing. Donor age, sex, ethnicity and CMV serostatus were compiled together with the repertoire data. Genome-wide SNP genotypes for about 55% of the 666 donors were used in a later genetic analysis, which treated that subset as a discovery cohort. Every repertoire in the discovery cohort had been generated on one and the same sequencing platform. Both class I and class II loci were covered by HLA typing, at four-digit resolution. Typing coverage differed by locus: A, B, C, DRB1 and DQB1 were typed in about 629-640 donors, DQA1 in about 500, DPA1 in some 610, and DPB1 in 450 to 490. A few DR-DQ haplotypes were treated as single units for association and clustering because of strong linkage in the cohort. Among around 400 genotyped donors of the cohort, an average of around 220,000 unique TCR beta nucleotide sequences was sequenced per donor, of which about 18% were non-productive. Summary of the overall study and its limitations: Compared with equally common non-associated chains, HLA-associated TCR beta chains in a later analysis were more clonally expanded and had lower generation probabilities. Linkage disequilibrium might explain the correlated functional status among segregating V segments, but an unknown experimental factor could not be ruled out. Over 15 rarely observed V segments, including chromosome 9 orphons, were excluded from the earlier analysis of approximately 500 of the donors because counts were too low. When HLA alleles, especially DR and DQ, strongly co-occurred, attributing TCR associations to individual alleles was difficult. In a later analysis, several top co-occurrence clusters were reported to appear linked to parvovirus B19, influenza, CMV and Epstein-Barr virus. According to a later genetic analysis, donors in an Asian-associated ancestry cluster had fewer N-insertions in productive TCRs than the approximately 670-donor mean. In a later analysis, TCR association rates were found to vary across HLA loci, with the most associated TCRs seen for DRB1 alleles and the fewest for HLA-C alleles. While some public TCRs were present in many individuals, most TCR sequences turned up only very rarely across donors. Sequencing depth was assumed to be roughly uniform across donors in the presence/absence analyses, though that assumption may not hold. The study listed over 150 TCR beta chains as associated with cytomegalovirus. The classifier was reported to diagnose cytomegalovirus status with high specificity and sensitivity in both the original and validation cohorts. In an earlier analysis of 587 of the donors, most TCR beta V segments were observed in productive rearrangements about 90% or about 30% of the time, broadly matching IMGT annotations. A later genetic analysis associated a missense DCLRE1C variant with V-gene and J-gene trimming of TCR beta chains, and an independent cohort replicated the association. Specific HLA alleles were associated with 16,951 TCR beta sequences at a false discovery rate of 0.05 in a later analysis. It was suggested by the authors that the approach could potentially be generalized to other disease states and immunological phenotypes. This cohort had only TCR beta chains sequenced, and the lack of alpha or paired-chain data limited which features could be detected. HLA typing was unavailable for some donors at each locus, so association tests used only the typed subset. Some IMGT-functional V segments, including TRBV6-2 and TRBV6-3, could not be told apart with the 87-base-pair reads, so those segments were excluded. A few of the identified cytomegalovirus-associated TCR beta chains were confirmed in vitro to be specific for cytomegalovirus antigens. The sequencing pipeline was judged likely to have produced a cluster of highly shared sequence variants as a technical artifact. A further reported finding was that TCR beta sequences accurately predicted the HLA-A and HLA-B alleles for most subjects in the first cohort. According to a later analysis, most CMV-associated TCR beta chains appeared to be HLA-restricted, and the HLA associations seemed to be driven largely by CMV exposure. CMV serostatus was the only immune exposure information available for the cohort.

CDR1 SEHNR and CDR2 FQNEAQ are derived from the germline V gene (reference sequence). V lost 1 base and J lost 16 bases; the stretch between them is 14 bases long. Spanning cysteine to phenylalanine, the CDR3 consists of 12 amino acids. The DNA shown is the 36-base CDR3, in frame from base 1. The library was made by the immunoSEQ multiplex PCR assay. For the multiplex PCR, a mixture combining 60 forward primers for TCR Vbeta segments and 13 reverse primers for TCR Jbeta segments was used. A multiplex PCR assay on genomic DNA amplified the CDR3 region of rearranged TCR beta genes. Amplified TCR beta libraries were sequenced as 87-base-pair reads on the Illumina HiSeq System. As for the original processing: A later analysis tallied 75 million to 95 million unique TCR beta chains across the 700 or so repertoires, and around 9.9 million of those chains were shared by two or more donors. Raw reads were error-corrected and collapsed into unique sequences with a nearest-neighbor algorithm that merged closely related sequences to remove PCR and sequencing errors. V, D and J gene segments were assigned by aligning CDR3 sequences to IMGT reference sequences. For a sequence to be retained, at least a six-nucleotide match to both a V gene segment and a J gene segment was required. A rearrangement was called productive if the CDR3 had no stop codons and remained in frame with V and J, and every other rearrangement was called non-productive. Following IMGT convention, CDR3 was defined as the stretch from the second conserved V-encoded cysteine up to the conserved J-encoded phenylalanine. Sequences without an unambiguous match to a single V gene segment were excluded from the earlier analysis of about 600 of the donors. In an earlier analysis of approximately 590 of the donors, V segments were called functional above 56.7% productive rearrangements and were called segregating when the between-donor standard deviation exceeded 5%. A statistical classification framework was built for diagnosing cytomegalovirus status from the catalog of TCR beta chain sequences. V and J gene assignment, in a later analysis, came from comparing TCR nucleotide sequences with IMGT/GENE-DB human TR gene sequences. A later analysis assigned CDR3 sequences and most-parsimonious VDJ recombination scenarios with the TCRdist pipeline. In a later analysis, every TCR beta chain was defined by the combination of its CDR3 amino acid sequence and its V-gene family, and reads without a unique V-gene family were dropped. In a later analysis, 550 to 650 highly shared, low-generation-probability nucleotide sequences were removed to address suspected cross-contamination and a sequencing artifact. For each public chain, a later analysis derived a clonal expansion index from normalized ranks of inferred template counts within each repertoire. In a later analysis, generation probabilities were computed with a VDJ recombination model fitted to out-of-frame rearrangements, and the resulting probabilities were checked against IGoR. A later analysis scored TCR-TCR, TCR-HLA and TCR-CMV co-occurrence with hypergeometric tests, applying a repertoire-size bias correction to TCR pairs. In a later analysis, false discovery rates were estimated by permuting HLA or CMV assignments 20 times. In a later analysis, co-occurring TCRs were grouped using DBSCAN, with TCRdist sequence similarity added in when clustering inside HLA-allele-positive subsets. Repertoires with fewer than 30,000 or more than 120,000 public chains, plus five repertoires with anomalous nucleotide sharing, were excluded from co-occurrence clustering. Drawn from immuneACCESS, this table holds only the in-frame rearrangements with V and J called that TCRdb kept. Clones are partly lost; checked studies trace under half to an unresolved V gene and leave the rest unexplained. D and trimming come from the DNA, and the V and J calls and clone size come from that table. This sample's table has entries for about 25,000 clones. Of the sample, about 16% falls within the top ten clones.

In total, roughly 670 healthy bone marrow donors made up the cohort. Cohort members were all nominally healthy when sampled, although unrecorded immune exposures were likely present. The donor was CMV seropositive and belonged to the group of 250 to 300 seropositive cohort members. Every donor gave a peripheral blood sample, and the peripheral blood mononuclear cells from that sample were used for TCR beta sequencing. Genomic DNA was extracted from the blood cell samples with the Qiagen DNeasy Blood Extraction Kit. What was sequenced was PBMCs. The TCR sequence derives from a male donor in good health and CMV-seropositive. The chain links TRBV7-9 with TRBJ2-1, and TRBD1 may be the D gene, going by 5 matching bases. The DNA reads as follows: TGTGCCAGCAGCTTAGACAGGATATCAGGATTCTTC. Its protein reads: CASSLDRISGFF.